The 27 T cell receptor beta chains listed next were all sequenced from one sample in a study of blood T cell repertoires in COVID-19. The method was immunoSEQ multiplex PCR; TCRdb's version includes in-frame clones alone and lacks a portion of them. Among 180,000 or so clones listed, approximately 85% were seen once. The sequencing input was peripheral blood. These receptor sequences come from a man aged 55-75 years with acute or convalescent COVID-19.

This chain links TRBV18 with TRBJ2-5, with D tentatively TRBD1 (7 bases). Germline CDR1 is KGHSH and CDR2 is LQKENI. The V and J ends lost 3 bases and 5 bases respectively, with 10 bases between them. This CDR3 has 13 residues. CDR3: CASSPSGGETQYF. The CDR3 DNA follows: TGTGCCAGCTCACCGTCAGGGGGGGAGACCCAGTACTTC.

CDR3 sequence: CAWTRGGLAGPADTQYF. Here the CDR3 DNA reads TGTGCCTGGACCAGGGGGGGACTAGCGGGCCCCGCAGATACGCAGTATTTT. V gene TRBV30 combines with J gene TRBJ2-3, with 12 bases that match TRBD2. The CDR3 covers 17 residues. Trimming at V came to 4 bases and at J to 4 bases, leaving 12 bases not matched to a gene. From germline, CDR1 is GTSNPN and CDR2 SVGIG (reference sequence).

V gene TRBV7-6 combines with J gene TRBJ2-6; 7 nucleotides agree with TRBD1. The CDR3 is 15 amino acids. V shed 5 bases, J shed 4 bases, and the junction held 5 bases outside the gene matches. Looked up from germline, CDR1 is SGHVS and CDR2 is FNYEAQ. The CDR3 DNA sequence: TGTGCCAGCAGCCTAGGGGGCCCCGGGGCCAACGTCCTGACTTTC. Its protein is CASSLGGPGANVLTF.

This clone appeared once. The gene calls are TRBV19 and TRBJ2-3; the D gene is possibly TRBD2 (5 bases). CDR1 and CDR2 (germline): LNHDA, SQIVND (reference sequence). Trimming cost V 2 bases and J 0 bases, with 9 bases left between them. The CDR3 runs 15 residues. Here the CDR3 reads CASSIMGVSTDTQYF. The CDR3 DNA follows: TGTGCCAGTAGTATAATGGGAGTAAGCACAGATACGCAGTATTTT.

The gene calls are TRBV11-2 and TRBJ2-5; D unclear. This CDR3 contains 19 residues. Deletions cut 0 bases from V and 6 bases from J, with 26 bases between. Germline V gene sequence: CDR1 SGHAT, CDR2 FQNNGV. This chain's CDR3 is CASSLDNGGSDAAPKTQYF. CDR3 DNA: TGTGCCAGCAGCTTAGATAACGGCGGCTCAGACGCCGCCCCAAAGACCCAGTACTTC.

This clone appeared a single time. Here the CDR3 reads CSVPGLAGRTDTQYF. DNA for the CDR3: TGCAGCGTTCCCGGACTAGCGGGCAGGACAGATACGCAGTATTTT. The chain carries TRBV29-1 and TRBJ2-3; 11 positions match TRBD2. With 5 bases clipped from V and 3 bases from J, the junction kept 7 bases outside the gene matches. This CDR3 is built from 15 residues. Germline V CDR1 and CDR2: SQVTM, ANQGSEA.

The V gene is TRBV28, the J gene TRBJ2-1, with a tentative D call TRBD2 (6 bases). V was trimmed by 5 bases and J by 5 bases, leaving 19 bases between them. Germline CDR1 reads MDHEN; CDR2 reads SYDVKM. This CDR3 is 16 amino acids long. This CDR3 reads CASSLGARDGHNEQFF. CDR3 nucleotide sequence: TGTGCCAGCAGTCTCGGCGCGCGGGATGGGCACAATGAGCAGTTCTTC.

The chain combines TRBV28 with TRBJ2-7; D may be TRBD1 (6 bases). Per germline, CDR1 MDHEN and CDR2 SYDVKM. Trimming removed 6 bases from V and 3 bases from J, with 15 bases in between. The CDR3 runs 14 residues. The CDR3 spells CASRPVGANYEQYF. CDR3 coding DNA: TGTGCCAGCAGGCCTGTGGGGGCGAACTACGAGCAGTACTTC.

The chain links TRBV28 to TRBJ2-3, with TRBD1 as a possible D gene (5 bases). Deletions cut 4 bases from V and 2 bases from J, with 10 bases between. CDR1 MDHEN and CDR2 SYDVKM come from the germline V gene. This CDR3 comprises 14 residues. The CDR3 region is CASSSRGFTDTQYF. CDR3 nucleotides: TGTGCCAGCAGTTCTAGGGGATTCACAGATACGCAGTATTTT.

The genes are TRBV10-3 and TRBJ2-7, with D hard to call. Trimming took off 4 bases at V and 0 bases at J, with 7 bases between the two ends. Germline CDR1 is ENHRY and CDR2 is SYGVKD. This CDR3 is built from 13 residues. The CDR3 DNA reads as TGTGCCATCAGTGTGAAGCCCTCCTACGAGCAGTACTTC. It encodes CAISVKPSYEQYF.

This sequence joins TRBV9 and TRBJ1-2, with 9 bases lining up with TRBD1. With V trimmed by 4 bases and J by 1 base, 5 bases remained unmatched. The CDR3 is made up of 15 amino acids. CDR1 and CDR2 (germline): SGDLS, YYNGEE. The CDR3: CASSPQGAFNYGYTF. The CDR3 bases are TGTGCCAGCAGCCCACAGGGGGCTTTTAACTATGGCTACACCTTC.

V is TRBV6-2 or TRBV6-3 and J is TRBJ1-1; D perhaps matches TRBD1 (5 bases). The CDR3 spans 16 residues. Trimming removed 2 bases at V and 5 bases at J, with 18 bases between. The germline V gene encodes CDR1 MNHEY and CDR2 SVGEGT. The CDR3 region has the DNA TGTGCCAGCAGTTACGCGGCTAGGAGGGGAGGAACTGAAGCTTTCTTT. It translates to CASSYAARRGGTEAFF.

The chain uses TRBV3-1 (or the pseudogene TRBV3-2) and TRBJ2-3, with D hard to call. V was pared by 1 base and J by 8 bases, with 7 bases between. This CDR3 has 12 residues. The V gene's germline CDR1 is LGHDT and CDR2 YNNKEL (reference sequence). CDR3 in DNA: TGTGCCAGCAGCCAAGGGCCGGGTACGCAGTATTTT. Protein product: CASSQGPGTQYF.

The chain uses TRBV19 and TRBJ1-1; a weak D match, TRBD1 (6 bases). The germline gives CDR1 LNHDA, CDR2 SQIVND (reference sequence). The CDR3 spans 15 residues. V gave up 6 bases and J gave up 0 bases, with 14 bases separating them. The DNA of the CDR3 is TGTGCCAGTAGCAAACCGGGACAAATGAACACTGAAGCTTTCTTT. Its translation: CASSKPGQMNTEAFF. The entire variable domain, with the rest obtained from reference TRBV19 and TRBJ1-1, is as follows: DGGITQSPKYLFRKEGQNVTLSCEQNLNHDAMYWYRQDPGQGLRLIYYSQIVNDFQKGDIAEGYSVSREKKESFPLTVTSAQKNPTAFYLCASSKPGQMNTEAFFGQGTRLTVV.

The chain uses TRBV7-2 and TRBJ2-1; D gene ambiguous. The ends were cut back, 5 bases at V and 0 bases at J, with 11 bases in the middle. Germline loops: CDR1 SGHTA, CDR2 FQGNSA. This CDR3 region has 15 residues. The DNA of the CDR3 is TGTGCCAGCAGCCAAAGCTCGAGCTCCTACAATGAGCAGTTCTTC. It encodes CASSQSSSSYNEQFF.

This clone was picked up one time. V and J are TRBV28 and TRBJ2-4; 8 bases are shared with TRBD1. There are 15 residues in the CDR3. Germline values: CDR1 MDHEN, CDR2 SYDVKM. Germline trimming cut 5 bases from V and 7 bases from J; bases unmatched to any gene: 10. The CDR3 DNA reads TGTGCCAGCAGTCCCTCCGGGACAGGAGGGAACATTCAGTACTTC. Its protein product is CASSPSGTGGNIQYF.

In its sample, this clone was seen once. The chain is built from TRBV7-9 and TRBJ1-2, with 10 positions matching TRBD1. Germline loops: CDR1 SEHNR, CDR2 FQNEAQ (reference sequence). The CDR3 contains 15 residues. J gave up 7 bases and V 6 bases, and 11 bases lay outside the gene matches. CDR3 coding DNA: TGTGCCAGCAGGCGGCGACAGGGGGCGCGGGGTGGCTACACCTTC. It specifies CASRRRQGARGGYTF.

The rearrangement links TRBV5-8 to TRBJ1-2, with D uncertain. Trimming removed 0 bases at V and 8 bases at J, with 14 bases between. Per germline, CDR1 SGHTS and CDR2 YDEGEE. The CDR3 spans 14 residues. The CDR3 nucleotides read TGTGCCAGCAGCTTGGAGGCAACCCTAGCGGGCTACACCTTC. Encoded protein: CASSLEATLAGYTF.

V and J are TRBV24-1 and TRBJ2-4; D is perhaps TRBD1 (6 bases). The germline gives CDR1 KGHDR, CDR2 SFDVKD. The V end was cut by 4 bases, the J end by 0 bases, with 15 bases between. The CDR3 is made up of 17 amino acids. The CDR3 loop is CATSEDRRILAKNIQYF. CDR3 sequence (DNA): TGTGCCACCAGTGAGGACAGACGGATACTAGCCAAAAACATTCAGTACTTC.

The rearrangement joins TRBV19 to TRBJ2-5; the match to TRBD2 covers 9 bases. CDR3 length: 17 amino acids. In germline, CDR1 is LNHDA, CDR2 SQIVND (reference sequence). The J segment lost 3 bases and the V segment lost 2 bases, leaving 10 bases of the junction unmatched. In DNA, the CDR3 is TGTGCCAGTAGTATATGGTTGAGCGGGAGGAGGGAAGAGACCCAGTACTTC. This translates into CASSIWLSGRREETQYF.

This chain connects TRBV5-1 to TRBJ1-1, with 8 bases identical to TRBD1. Germline values: CDR1 SGHRS, CDR2 YFSETQ. There are 16 residues in the CDR3. Trimming took 4 bases from V and 0 from J; bases not matched to a gene: 8. Here the CDR3 DNA reads TGCGCCAGCAGCCACCCGGGACAGGAGGTGAACACTGAAGCTTTCTTT. The encoded protein is CASSHPGQEVNTEAFF. Full variable domain (rest looked up from reference TRBV5-1 and TRBJ1-1): KAGVTQTPRYLIKTRGQQVTLSCSPISGHRSVSWYQQTPGQGLQFLFEYFSETQRNKGNFPGRFSGRQFSNSRSEMNVSTLELGDSALYLCASSHPGQEVNTEAFFGQGTRLTVV.

The J gene is TRBJ2-1, the V gene TRBV7-6; D is possibly TRBD2 (7 bases). The CDR3 spans 15 residues. Germline lookup yields CDR1 SGHVS and CDR2 FNYEAQ. Trimming removed 5 bases from V and 7 bases from J, with 18 bases in between. In nucleotides, the CDR3 is TGTGCCAGCAGCGCCGGACAGTCCGGGAGGAATGAGCAGTTCTTC. This translates into CASSAGQSGRNEQFF. The variable domain in full, with the rest retrieved from reference TRBV7-6 and TRBJ2-1, is GAGVSQSPRYKVTKRGQDVALRCDPISGHVSLYWYRQALGQGPEFLTYFNYEAQQDKSGLPNDRFSAERPEGSISTLTIQRTEQRDSAMYRCASSAGQSGRNEQFFGPGTRLTVL.

Points on this clone: This sample also contains other DNA sequences that code for the same CDR3. The chain employs TRBV9 and TRBJ2-7; no firm D call. Trimming took 2 bases from V and 2 from J, leaving 11 bases between them. Germline V gene lookup returns CDR1 SGDLS and CDR2 YYNGEE. The CDR3 is 14 residues long. The CDR3 DNA follows: TGTGCCAGCAGCGTGGGTGGCGGCCCCTACGAGCAGTACTTC. This encodes CASSVGGGPYEQYF.

Only a few counts were recorded for this clone. The chain has TRBV14 and TRBJ2-3; D is perhaps TRBD2 (6 bases). Germline V gene sequence: CDR1 SGHDN, CDR2 FVKESK. V dropped 4 bases and J dropped 4 bases, with 12 bases sitting between them. This CDR3 contains 14 residues. The CDR3 nucleotides are TGTGCCAGCAGCCCCGGGACTTTCTCAGATACGCAGTATTTT. Residues: CASSPGTFSDTQYF.

The chain couples TRBV6-5 to TRBJ2-2; D unclear. CDR1 is MNHEY, CDR2 SVGAGI, per germline. This CDR3 is built from 12 residues. The V end was cut by 6 bases, the J end by 8 bases, with 10 bases between. CDR3 loop: CASRESGGELFF. In DNA form, the CDR3 reads TGTGCCAGCAGGGAGTCCGGGGGGGAGCTGTTTTTT.

The chain couples TRBV28 to TRBJ2-1; no clear D. The CDR3 is 16 amino acids. V lost 5 bases to trimming and J lost 2 bases, with 16 bases between them. The germline V gene has CDR1 MDHEN and CDR2 SYDVKM. The CDR3 sequence is CASSGWWVAAYNEQFF. As DNA, the CDR3 is TGTGCCAGCAGTGGCTGGTGGGTCGCGGCCTACAATGAGCAGTTCTTC.

The J gene is TRBJ2-1, the V gene TRBV18; TRBD2 matches at 7 bases. J gave up 4 bases and V 2 bases, and 5 bases lay outside the gene matches. Germline V CDR1 and CDR2: KGHSH, LQKENI. The CDR3 runs to 15 residues. Here the CDR3 reads CASSPRASGYNEQFF. DNA for the CDR3: TGTGCCAGCTCACCAAGGGCTAGCGGTTACAATGAGCAGTTCTTC.